This T cell receptor (beta chain) was observed in a study of Graves' ophthalmopathy and Graves' hyperthyroidism. The ends were cut back, 0 bases at V and 4 bases at J, with 11 bases in the middle. The CDR3 is 14 amino acids. The germline V gene has CDR1 SGHRS and CDR2 YFSETQ. Someone took the PBMCs out of approximately 9 ml of fresh peripheral blood. The table lists this clonotype with many counts. RNA transcripts were the source from which TCR beta CDR3 regions were amplified. RT-PCR was first run with HTBI primers, then multiplex PCR in a second round. TCRdb reprocessed the multiplex PCR reads via MiXCR and lists one record per CDR3 protein. The repertoire holds 650,000 to 800,000 distinct CDR3 sequences, with about 38% as singletons.

This sequence was found in an adult man with Graves' ophthalmopathy. Sequencing was done on a sample of peripheral blood. The chain carries TRBV5-1 and TRBJ2-7, with D unresolved. Here the CDR3 DNA reads TGCGCCAGCAGCTTGGGGCCAGGATATTACGAGCAGTACTTC. Translating it yields CASSLGPGYYEQYF. The full variable domain, its missing parts supplied by reference TRBV5-1 and TRBJ2-7, is KAGVTQTPRYLIKTRGQQVTLSCSPISGHRSVSWYQQTPGQGLQFLFEYFSETQRNKGNFPGRFSGRQFSNSRSEMNVSTLELGDSALYLCASSLGPGYYEQYFGPGTRLTVT.